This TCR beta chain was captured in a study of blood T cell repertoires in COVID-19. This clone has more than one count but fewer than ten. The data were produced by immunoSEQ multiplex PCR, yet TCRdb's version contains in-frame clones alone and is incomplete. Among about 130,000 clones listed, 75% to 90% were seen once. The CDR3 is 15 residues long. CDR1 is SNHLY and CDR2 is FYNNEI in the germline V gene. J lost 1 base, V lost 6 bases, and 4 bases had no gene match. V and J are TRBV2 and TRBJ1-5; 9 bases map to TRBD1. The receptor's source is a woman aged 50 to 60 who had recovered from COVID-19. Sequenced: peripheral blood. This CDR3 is CASRPGQGSNQPQHF. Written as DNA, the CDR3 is TGTGCCAGCAGACCCGGACAGGGGAGCAATCAGCCCCAGCATTTT.